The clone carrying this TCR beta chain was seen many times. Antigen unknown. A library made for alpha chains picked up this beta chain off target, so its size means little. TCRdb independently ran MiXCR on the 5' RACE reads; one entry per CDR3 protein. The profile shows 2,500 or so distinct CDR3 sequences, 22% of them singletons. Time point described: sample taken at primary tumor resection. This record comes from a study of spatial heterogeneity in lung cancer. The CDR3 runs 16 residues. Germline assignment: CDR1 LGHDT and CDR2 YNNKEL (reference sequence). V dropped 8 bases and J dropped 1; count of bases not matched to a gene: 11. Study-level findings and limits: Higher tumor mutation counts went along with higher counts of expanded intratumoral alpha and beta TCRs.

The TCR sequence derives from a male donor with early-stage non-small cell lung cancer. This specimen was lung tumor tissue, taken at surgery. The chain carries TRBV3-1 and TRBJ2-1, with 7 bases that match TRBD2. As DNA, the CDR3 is TGTGCCAGCGGGACCGAAGCGGGGAGGTCCTACAATGAGCAGTTCTTC. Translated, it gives CASGTEAGRSYNEQFF.